These 28 T cell receptor beta chains were all obtained from the same sample, sequenced in a study of Graves' ophthalmopathy and Graves' hyperthyroidism. For repertoire sequencing, the TCR beta CDR3 regions were amplified from RNA transcripts. HTBI-primed RT-PCR formed the first round, and a multiplex PCR formed the second. TCRdb reprocessed the multiplex PCR reads with MiXCR, giving one entry per CDR3 protein. The data hold approximately 500,000 distinct CDR3 sequences, with under 15% observed a single time. The sequenced material came from blood. The receptors originated from a woman aged 30 to 39 with Graves' ophthalmopathy.

This chain links TRBV11-2 with TRBJ1-2; 7 nucleotides match TRBD1. V dropped 5 bases and J dropped 3; count of bases not matched to a gene: 12. CDR1 is SGHAT, CDR2 FQNNGV, per germline. The CDR3 has 16 amino acids. The CDR3 nucleotides read TGTGCCAGCAGCCCTAGGGGGGACAGTCGAGACTATGGCTACACCTTC. Translated: CASSPRGDSRDYGYTF.

The gene calls are TRBV11-1 and TRBJ1-1; 8 positions agree with TRBD1. J lost 5 bases, V lost 4 bases, and 9 bases had no gene match. CDR1 SGHAT and CDR2 FQDESV come from the germline V gene (reference sequence). The CDR3 contains 15 residues. The CDR3 bases are TGTGCCAGCAGCTCCCGGACAGGGAGGGGGACTGAAGCTTTCTTT. Translating it yields CASSSRTGRGTEAFF.

This chain joins TRBV11-3 and TRBJ2-7; 7 bases map to TRBD2. V trimming: 4 bases; J trimming: 1 base; junction bases outside the gene matches: 4. CDR1 and CDR2 from the germline V gene are SGHNT and YENEEA. CDR3 length: 14 amino acids. The CDR3 DNA reads as TGTGCCAGCAGCTCAAGGACTAGATCCTACGAGCAGTACGTC. Residues: CASSSRTRSYEQYV.

The table lists this clonotype with many counts. The chain links TRBV20-1 to TRBJ1-1, with D tentatively TRBD1 (6 bases). The CDR3 runs 14 residues. Between the trimmed V and J ends, which lost 2 bases and 2 bases, there was a span of 12 bases. CDR1 is DFQATT, CDR2 SNEGSKA, per germline (reference sequence). The CDR3 protein is CSARSDRDNTEAFF. CDR3 coding DNA: TGCAGTGCTAGATCGGACAGAGACAACACTGAAGCTTTCTTT.

This clonotype was counted many times. The CDR3 sequence is CASSPGGEPQHF. CDR3 in DNA: TGTGCCAGCAGTCCAGGGGGAGAGCCCCAGCATTTT. This chain joins TRBV12-3 or TRBV12-4 and TRBJ1-5, with 7 bases that match TRBD1. The CDR3 runs to 12 residues. V trimming: 5 bases; J trimming: 8 bases; junction bases outside the gene matches: 3.

This clonotype was observed many times. The chain carries TRBV19 and TRBJ2-7, with D perhaps matching TRBD1 or TRBD2 (5 bases each). The V and J ends lost 5 bases and 2 bases respectively, with 13 bases between them. Per germline, CDR1 LNHDA and CDR2 SQIVND (reference sequence). This CDR3 spans 14 amino acids. CDR3 sequence reads: CASSQGVPPYEQYF. In nucleotides, the CDR3 is TGTGCCAGTAGTCAGGGAGTCCCCCCCTACGAGCAGTACTTC.

There are many counts of this clonotype. The chain combines TRBV7-9 with TRBJ2-5; TRBD2 aligns across 11 bases. The CDR3 consists of 16 residues. Germline loops: CDR1 SEHNR, CDR2 FQNEAQ (reference sequence). V shed 5 bases, J shed 2 bases, and the junction held 7 bases outside the gene matches. The CDR3 reads CASSPLAGGRQETQYF. Written as DNA, the CDR3 is TGTGCCAGCAGCCCTCTAGCGGGAGGCCGTCAAGAGACCCAGTACTTC. Based on the CDR3 plus reference TRBV7-9 and TRBJ2-5, the full variable domain is DTGVSQNPRHKITKRGQNVTFRCDPISEHNRLYWYRQTLGQGPEFLTYFQNEAQLEKSRLLSDRFSAERPKGSFSTLEIQRTEQGDSAMYLCASSPLAGGRQETQYFGPGTRLLVL.

This clonotype was recorded many times. The V and J genes are TRBV5-1 and TRBJ2-7; the D is unclear. There are 15 residues in the CDR3. Trimming left V 1 base short and J 2 bases short, with 13 bases between. Germline V CDR1 and CDR2: SGHRS, YFSETQ. CDR3 protein: CASSLRRGVTYEQYF. The DNA of the CDR3 is TGCGCCAGCAGCTTGAGACGAGGCGTCACCTACGAGCAGTACTTC.

This clonotype was counted at least ten times. This chain links TRBV28 with TRBJ2-5; 9 bases match TRBD1. There are 15 residues in the CDR3. Germline V gene data show CDR1 as MDHEN and CDR2 as SYDVKM. The junction had 12 bases not matched to a gene; V was cut back by 4 bases and J by 9 bases. CDR3: CASSSDRGPTWAQYF. CDR3 nucleotide sequence: TGTGCCAGCAGTTCGGACAGGGGACCAACGTGGGCCCAGTACTTC.

The sample holds many counts of this clonotype. The chain couples TRBV20-1 to TRBJ2-7; 7 bases match TRBD1. This CDR3 is built from 12 residues. Losses at the gene ends were 3 bases for V and 6 bases for J; bases not matched to a gene: 5. The germline CDR1 and CDR2 sequences are DFQATT and SNEGSKA (reference sequence). The DNA of the CDR3 is TGCAGTGCTAGGGAAACAGGGGCCGAGCAGTACTTC. It specifies CSARETGAEQYF.

This clonotype was detected ten times or more. The J gene is TRBJ2-5, the V gene TRBV2; D uncertain. V lost 6 bases to trimming and J lost 1 base, with 12 bases between them. Germline CDR1 reads SNHLY; CDR2 reads FYNNEI. The CDR3 runs to 14 residues. CDR3 residues: CASRVGGFQETQYF. CDR3 in DNA: TGTGCCAGCAGGGTGGGCGGCTTCCAAGAGACCCAGTACTTC.

This chain joins TRBV12-3 or TRBV12-4 and TRBJ2-5; TRBD1 matches at 11 bases. Trimming at V came to 6 bases and at J to 6 bases, leaving 6 bases not matched to a gene. The CDR3 totals 14 residues. The CDR3 sequence is CASRWTGGLKTQYF. The CDR3, as DNA: TGTGCCAGCAGGTGGACAGGGGGCTTGAAGACCCAGTACTTC.

This clonotype has at least ten counts. The rearrangement uses TRBV7-3 and TRBJ2-5, with 7 positions matching TRBD2. CDR1 and CDR2 from the germline V gene are SGHTA and FQGTGA. The CDR3 has 13 amino acids. Trimming removed 5 bases from V and 3 bases from J; junction bases left unmatched: 3. CDR3 protein: CASSGGGKETQYF. The CDR3 DNA reads as TGTGCCAGCAGCGGGGGGGGAAAAGAGACCCAGTACTTC. The full variable domain, in which reference TRBV7-3 and TRBJ2-5 provide the parts outside the CDR3, is GAGVSQTPSNKVTEKGKYVELRCDPISGHTALYWYRQSLGQGPEFLIYFQGTGAADDSGLPNDRFFAVRPEGSVSTLKIQRTERGDSAVYLCASSGGGKETQYFGPGTRLLVL.

The table lists this clonotype with many counts. The V gene is TRBV27, the J gene TRBJ1-2; D unresolved. CDR3 size: 15 residues. Trimming left V 6 bases short and J 4 bases short, with 18 bases between. The germline CDR1 and CDR2 sequences are MNHEY and SMNVEV (reference sequence). CDR3 loop: CASSHQTADTYGYTF. CDR3 DNA sequence: TGTGCCAGCAGCCATCAAACGGCCGATACCTATGGCTACACCTTC.

This rearrangement joins TRBV18 to TRBJ1-3; 9 bases fit TRBD1. Germline V gene sequence: CDR1 KGHSH, CDR2 LQKENI. The CDR3 runs 13 residues. Losses at the gene ends were 5 bases for V and 7 bases for J; bases not matched to a gene: 3. The DNA of the CDR3 is TGTGCCAGCTCATCTGGGACAGGGAACACCATATATTTT. Protein product: CASSSGTGNTIYF.

This clonotype was seen ten or more times. This chain joins TRBV2 and TRBJ2-4; TRBD2 matches 11 bases. The ends lost 6 bases at V and 4 bases at J; junction bases unmatched: 5. The CDR3 length is 15 residues. Germline CDR1 and CDR2: SNHLY and FYNNEI. CDR3 DNA sequence: TGTGCCAGCAGAGTACTAGCGGGAGATAAAAACATTCAGTACTTC. Amino acids: CASRVLAGDKNIQYF.

This clonotype was detected many times. This sequence joins TRBV30 and TRBJ1-2; maybe TRBD1 (5 bases). V shed 0 bases and J shed 2 bases, with 19 bases lying between them. This CDR3 contains 17 residues. CDR1 is GTSNPN, CDR2 SVGIG, per germline (reference sequence). As DNA, the CDR3 is TGTGCCTGGAGTGTCCGCCGACAGATAGAGAGAAACTATGGCTACACCTTC. It is translated as CAWSVRRQIERNYGYTF.

Many counts were recorded for this clonotype. The chain carries TRBV24-1 and TRBJ2-5; either TRBD1 or TRBD2 may fit D (6 bases each). V was shortened by 2 bases and J by 5 bases, with 17 bases between the two germline ends. Germline lookup yields CDR1 KGHDR and CDR2 SFDVKD. This CDR3 has 16 residues. CDR3 residues: CATSDSGAGSRETQYF. Here the CDR3 DNA reads TGTGCCACCAGTGATTCGGGGGCAGGGTCCCGGGAGACCCAGTACTTC.

This clonotype was observed many times. This rearrangement joins TRBV6-4 to TRBJ1-1; D possibly corresponds to TRBD1 (6 bases). The CDR3 is made up of 17 amino acids. Trimming cost V 11 bases and J 0 bases, with 25 bases left between them. The germline CDR1 and CDR2 sequences are MRHNA and SNTAGT. The CDR3: CARSLIEGQPLNTEAFF. The CDR3 DNA reads TGTGCCCGTTCCTTGATCGAAGGACAGCCCCTGAACACTGAAGCTTTCTTT.

The V and J genes are TRBV6-1 and TRBJ1-1; D perhaps matches TRBD1 (6 bases). Germline V gives CDR1 MNHNS, CDR2 SASEGT. The CDR3 length is 16 residues. V shed 1 base and J shed 1 base, with 13 bases lying between them. Here the CDR3 DNA reads TGTGCCAGCAGTGAAGTACCGGGACACAGGAACACTGAAGCTTTCTTT. Translating it yields CASSEVPGHRNTEAFF.

There are many counts of this clonotype. The junction departs from the called germline gene at one end, perhaps through a read error. The V and J genes are TRBV6-5 and TRBJ2-7; possible D gene TRBD1, 5 bases. The V gene's germline CDR1 is MNHEY and CDR2 SVGAGI. The CDR3 covers 13 residues. The CDR3, as DNA: TGTGCCAACAGTTACTCGGACAAATACGAGCAGTACTTC. Amino acid sequence: CANSYSDKYEQYF.

The chain links TRBV12-3 or TRBV12-4 to TRBJ1-5; 7 bases align to TRBD1. Germline trimming cut 5 bases from V and 0 bases from J; bases unmatched to any gene: 10. The CDR3 consists of 17 residues. CDR3: CASSLTMTGNSNQPQHF. In DNA, the CDR3 is TGTGCCAGCAGTCTAACTATGACAGGGAATAGCAATCAGCCCCAGCATTTT.

The rearrangement links TRBV18 to TRBJ1-5; a possible D gene is TRBD1 (5 bases). The CDR3 sequence is 16 residues long. Deletions cut 4 bases from V and 5 bases from J, with 18 bases between. From germline, CDR1 is KGHSH and CDR2 LQKENI. The CDR3 here is CASSLGADGLHQPQHF. Here the CDR3 DNA reads TGTGCCAGCTCACTCGGGGCGGACGGATTACATCAGCCCCAGCATTTT.

In this sample, this clonotype turned up many times. This chain joins TRBV19 and TRBJ2-7; 7 bases align to TRBD1. Germline trimming cut 5 bases from V and 2 bases from J; bases unmatched to any gene: 12. Looked up from germline, CDR1 is LNHDA and CDR2 is SQIVND (reference sequence). The CDR3 length is 16 residues. The CDR3 loop reads CASSFDTGQKTYEQYF. The CDR3 DNA follows: TGTGCCAGTAGTTTCGACACGGGACAGAAGACCTACGAGCAGTACTTC.

The chain has TRBV5-4 and TRBJ1-6; D is undetermined. With 4 bases removed from V and 8 bases from J, the gap between germline ends came to 7 bases. CDR3 length: 12 amino acids. Germline V lookup: CDR1 SGHNT, CDR2 YYREEE (reference sequence). The CDR3 loop is CASSENDSPLHF. CDR3 coding DNA: TGTGCCAGCAGCGAGAACGATTCACCCCTCCACTTT.

A single count supports this clonotype. The genes are TRBV12-3 or TRBV12-4 and TRBJ2-7; 11 positions agree with TRBD2. The junction had 7 bases not matched to a gene; V was cut back by 2 bases and J by 1 base. The CDR3 is 17 residues long. The CDR3 sequence is CASSLRIAGGGSYEQYF. In DNA form, the CDR3 reads TGTGCCAGCAGTTTAAGGATAGCGGGAGGGGGGTCCTACGAGCAGTACTTC.

The V gene is TRBV30, the J gene TRBJ1-1; 8 nucleotides line up with TRBD1. Germline-derived CDR1 and CDR2 are GTSNPN and SVGIG (reference sequence). The CDR3 sequence is 13 residues long. V lost 3 bases to trimming and J lost 0 bases; unmatched junction nucleotides: 0. The CDR3 sequence is CAWRDRVNTEAFF. CDR3 DNA sequence: TGTGCCTGGAGGGACAGGGTGAACACTGAAGCTTTCTTT.

This clonotype has a count of ten or more. The chain employs TRBV19 and TRBJ2-7; no clear D gene. The germline V gene encodes CDR1 LNHDA and CDR2 SQIVND (reference sequence). The CDR3 sequence is 12 residues long. V lost 5 bases, J lost 6 bases, and 11 bases lay in between. DNA of the CDR3: TGTGCCAGTAGTGACGTTCGCGCCGAGCAGTACTTC. Its translation: CASSDVRAEQYF.